This T cell receptor beta chain was recorded in a study of identical twins. This clonotype was detected many times. MiXCR was run by TCRdb on the 5' RACE reads, yielding one entry per CDR3 protein. The repertoire holds some 270,000 distinct CDR3 sequences, with approximately 8.3% as singletons. Trimming shortened V by 3 bases and J by 4 bases, and 6 bases separated the two germline ends. The CDR3 has 13 amino acids. The same specimen was also included in a second study, on yellow fever vaccine responses in identical twins.

The receptor was derived from a woman aged 18-35 years in good health. Sequenced sample: CD8+ T cells sorted from blood. This rearrangement joins TRBV12-3 or TRBV12-4 to TRBJ2-2; D is undetermined. CDR3 amino acids: CASSLTSTGELFF. The DNA for the CDR3 is TGTGCCAGCAGTTTGACAAGCACCGGGGAGCTGTTTTTT.